Below, 29 T cell receptor beta chains from the same sample are listed, as sequenced in a study of shared clonotypes between healthy human individuals. Clones were read by immunoSEQ multiplex PCR, and TCRdb kept only the in-frame ones, dropping some. The sample comprises approximately 1.4 million clones, 95% to 99% of which are singletons, and around 0.45% rests with the top ten. Source material: naive CD4+ T cells sorted from blood. The subset was: CD45RA+ positively selected. All receptors derive from a man between 25 and 39 years old in good health.

The gene calls are TRBV11-2 and TRBJ1-3; no firm D call. The CDR3 has 16 residues. Looked up from germline, CDR1 is SGHAT and CDR2 is FQNNGV. V lost 5 bases to trimming and J lost 4 bases, with 18 bases between them. CDR3 region: CASSPIGPAGGNTIYF. In DNA, the CDR3 is TGTGCCAGCAGCCCCATCGGCCCCGCGGGCGGAAACACCATATATTTT.

The V call is TRBV11-2, the J call TRBJ2-3; D not resolved. The V gene's germline CDR1 is SGHAT and CDR2 FQNNGV. The CDR3 is made up of 12 amino acids. V gave up 5 bases and J gave up 2 bases, with 5 bases separating them. The CDR3 DNA reads as TGTGCCAGCAGCCAAAACACAGATACGCAGTATTTT. Its translation is CASSQNTDTQYF.

The genes are TRBV7-9 and TRBJ1-4; no definite D call. Trimming removed 5 bases at V and 7 bases at J, with 11 bases between. CDR3 size: 13 residues. Germline V gene data show CDR1 as SEHNR and CDR2 as FQNEAQ (reference sequence). The CDR3 region is CASSLQVSEKLFF. CDR3 DNA: TGTGCCAGCAGCCTTCAGGTTTCTGAAAAACTGTTTTTT.

CDR3 DNA: TGTGCCAGCAACAAAAGGTTGTCCGGGGAGCTGTTTTTT. It yields the protein CASNKRLSGELFF. The V gene is TRBV2, the J gene TRBJ2-2; D is unresolved. Germline lookup yields CDR1 SNHLY and CDR2 FYNNEI. The CDR3 has 13 amino acids. V lost 7 bases to trimming and J lost 6 bases, with 12 bases between them.

The chain recombines TRBV21-1 with TRBJ1-1; the D call TRBD1 from the table was never checked on the DNA. TRBV21-1 is labeled a pseudogene. This CDR3 spans 13 amino acids. DNA for the CDR3: TGTGCCAGCAGCGACAGGGCTCGGCCTGAAGCTTTCTTT. The encoded protein is CASSDRARPEAFF.

The chain combines TRBV2 with TRBJ2-4; possibly TRBD1 or TRBD2 for D (5 bases each). Trimming removed 8 bases at V and 1 base at J, with 15 bases between. Per the germline V gene, CDR1 is SNHLY and CDR2 is FYNNEI. This CDR3 spans 15 amino acids. DNA of the CDR3: TGTGCCAGCCTTTCTGGCAGGGAGGCCAAAAACATTCAGTACTTC. The encoded protein is CASLSGREAKNIQYF.

The chain joins TRBV29-1 to TRBJ1-4; D unresolved. This CDR3 comprises 14 residues. The germline V gene encodes CDR1 SQVTM and CDR2 ANQGSEA. The V gene lost 4 bases and the J gene lost 1 base, with 10 bases spanning the gap. CDR3: CSVAGFKTNEKLFF. CDR3 bases: TGCAGCGTTGCCGGGTTCAAAACTAATGAAAAACTGTTTTTT.

The chain has TRBV28 and TRBJ2-1; D tentatively reads TRBD1 or TRBD2 (5 bases each). Per the germline V gene, CDR1 is MDHEN and CDR2 is SYDVKM. This CDR3 is built from 15 residues. The V end was cut by 1 base, the J end by 7 bases, with 14 bases between. CDR3 loop: CASSLSVGPTNEQFF. In DNA form, the CDR3 reads TGTGCCAGCAGTTTATCGGTGGGACCGACTAATGAGCAGTTCTTC.

The chain has TRBV11-2 and TRBJ2-1, with TRBD2 matching over 8 bases. The V and J ends lost 6 bases and 6 bases, in that order; junction bases with no gene match: 19. From germline, CDR1 is SGHAT and CDR2 FQNNGV. This CDR3 spans 18 amino acids. CDR3 region: CASRGRTMGSGSGNEQFF. The DNA of the CDR3 is TGTGCCAGCAGGGGACGTACAATGGGGAGCGGGAGTGGCAATGAGCAGTTCTTC.

The V gene is TRBV5-4, the J gene TRBJ1-5, with D uncertain. The germline V gene has CDR1 SGHNT and CDR2 YYREEE (reference sequence). V was trimmed by 1 base and J by 3 bases, leaving 8 bases between them. This CDR3 is 14 amino acids long. DNA of the CDR3: TGTGCCAGCAGCTTGACCCCGTTCAATCAGCCCCAGCATTTT. It encodes CASSLTPFNQPQHF.

This clone was seen just once. This chain joins TRBV10-3 and TRBJ1-2, with no clear D. The V and J ends lost 4 bases and 4 bases respectively, with 16 bases between them. The CDR3 is 15 amino acids. Germline V CDR1 and CDR2: ENHRY, SYGVKD. CDR3 sequence: CAISGLNASPYGYTF. The CDR3 coding sequence is TGTGCCATCAGTGGACTAAATGCCAGTCCCTATGGCTACACCTTC.

The V and J genes are TRBV5-1 and TRBJ2-7; 8 bases agree with TRBD2. CDR1 is SGHRS and CDR2 is YFSETQ in the germline V gene. V trimming: 4 bases; J trimming: 0 bases; junction bases outside the gene matches: 9. The CDR3 totals 16 residues. The CDR3, as DNA: TGCGCCAGCAGCCATAGAACTAGCGGAAGCTCCTACGAGCAGTACTTC. It codes for CASSHRTSGSSYEQYF.

V and J are TRBV15 and TRBJ2-7; D is unclear. CDR3 length equals 15 residues. Trimming stripped 0 bases from V and 0 bases from J, with 9 bases between. CDR1 and CDR2 from the germline V gene are LNHNV and YYDKDF (reference sequence). In DNA, the CDR3 is TGTGCCACCAGCAGAGATCCCGGGTACTCCTACGAGCAGTACTTC. Amino acids: CATSRDPGYSYEQYF.

The gene calls are TRBV12-2 and TRBJ2-5; the table assigns TRBD1, which was not confirmed against the DNA. TRBV12-2 has pseudogene status. The CDR3 contains 15 residues. As DNA, the CDR3 is TGTGCAAGTCGCAAACATTGGGACAGGTTCACGACCCAGTACTTC. Residues: CASRKHWDRFTTQYF.

The rearrangement joins TRBV28 to TRBJ1-5, with D hard to call. Germline CDR1 is MDHEN and CDR2 is SYDVKM. V lost 5 bases, J lost 2 bases, and 7 bases lay in between. The CDR3 is 13 amino acids. The CDR3 here is CASSDRGNQPQHF. CDR3 nucleotides: TGTGCCAGCAGTGATCGCGGCAATCAGCCCCAGCATTTT.

For the CDR3, the DNA is TGTGCCAGCAGCCCCGGGGTTCTATATGGCTACACCTTC. Protein: CASSPGVLYGYTF. V and J are TRBV14 and TRBJ1-2; D is unclear. CDR1 is SGHDN and CDR2 is FVKESK in the germline V gene. The CDR3 sequence is 13 residues long. V was shortened by 4 bases and J by 5 bases, with 11 bases between the two germline ends.

The V gene is TRBV9, the J gene TRBJ2-3; the D gene is possibly TRBD1 (5 bases). The germline V and J ends were trimmed by 0 bases and 3 bases, with 11 bases remaining between them. The CDR3 contains 15 residues. The germline V gene encodes CDR1 SGDLS and CDR2 YYNGEE. The CDR3 reads CASSVAGSGTDTQYF. In DNA form, the CDR3 reads TGTGCCAGCAGCGTAGCGGGCTCAGGGACAGATACGCAGTATTTT. The complete variable domain, with remaining parts taken from reference TRBV9 and TRBJ2-3, reads DSGVTQTPKHLITATGQRVTLRCSPRSGDLSVYWYQQSLDQGLQFLIQYYNGEERAKGNILERFSAQQFPDLHSELNLSSLELGDSALYFCASSVAGSGTDTQYFGPGTRLTVL.

This rearrangement joins TRBV6-5 to TRBJ2-7; D tentatively reads TRBD1 or TRBD2 (5 bases each). V was clipped by 0 bases and J by 2 bases, with 11 bases between them. There are 15 residues in the CDR3. Germline V gene sequence: CDR1 MNHEY, CDR2 SVGAGI. The CDR3 reads CASSYSRDRTYEQYF. The CDR3 DNA is TGTGCCAGCAGTTACTCCAGGGACCGGACCTACGAGCAGTACTTC.

The CDR3 loop reads CASSSGATSGKYEQYF. Written as DNA, the CDR3 is TGTGCCAGCAGCTCCGGTGCGACTAGCGGAAAGTACGAGCAGTACTTC. The chain is built from TRBV11-2 and TRBJ2-7, with 9 nucleotides matching TRBD2. CDR1 and CDR2 (germline): SGHAT, FQNNGV. CDR3 length equals 16 residues. V lost 4 bases, J lost 4 bases, and 11 bases stayed unmatched.

V gene TRBV5-1 combines with J gene TRBJ2-3, with TRBD1 matching 7 bases. In germline, CDR1 is SGHRS, CDR2 YFSETQ. This CDR3 contains 14 residues. Trimming removed 1 base from V and 6 bases from J; junction bases left unmatched: 5. CDR3 bases: TGCGCCAGCAGCTTGAACACAGGGGAGGATACGCAGTATTTT. This translates into CASSLNTGEDTQYF. Filled out from reference TRBV5-1 and TRBJ2-3, the complete variable domain reads KAGVTQTPRYLIKTRGQQVTLSCSPISGHRSVSWYQQTPGQGLQFLFEYFSETQRNKGNFPGRFSGRQFSNSRSEMNVSTLELGDSALYLCASSLNTGEDTQYFGPGTRLTVL.

The chain carries TRBV27 and TRBJ2-7, with a weak D call TRBD2 (5 bases). Germline CDR1 is MNHEY and CDR2 is SMNVEV (reference sequence). The germline V and J ends were trimmed by 8 bases and 3 bases, with 14 bases remaining between them. This CDR3 contains 13 residues. The CDR3 loop reads CASGPPEVYEQYF. DNA of the CDR3: TGTGCCAGCGGACCCCCGGAGGTCTACGAGCAGTACTTC.

The CDR3 loop is CASSLRTSGDVTGELFF. The DNA for the CDR3 is TGTGCCAGCAGCTTGAGGACTAGCGGCGACGTCACCGGGGAGCTGTTTTTT. This chain connects TRBV5-4 to TRBJ2-2; 10 positions agree with TRBD2. The CDR3 totals 17 residues. The germline gives CDR1 SGHNT, CDR2 YYREEE (reference sequence). V was clipped by 1 base and J by 4 bases; unmatched bases: 7.

This chain uses TRBV18 with TRBJ1-5; no clear D. The CDR3 runs to 12 residues. Trimming took 4 bases from V and 7 from J, leaving 8 bases between them. Germline CDR1 KGHSH, CDR2 LQKENI. The CDR3 reads CASSHTGQPQHF. The CDR3 coding sequence is TGTGCCAGCTCACACACTGGGCAGCCCCAGCATTTT.

This rearrangement joins TRBV5-1 to TRBJ2-6; D gene ambiguous. V was clipped by 4 bases and J by 2 bases, with 7 bases between them. CDR3 size: 14 residues. Per the germline V gene, CDR1 is SGHRS and CDR2 is YFSETQ. CDR3: CASSPQPGANVLTF. CDR3 DNA sequence: TGCGCCAGCAGCCCCCAGCCTGGGGCCAACGTCCTGACTTTC.

This clone is a singleton in its sample. V and J are TRBV2 and TRBJ1-1; D call uncertain. Germline lookup yields CDR1 SNHLY and CDR2 FYNNEI. CDR3 length equals 13 residues. Trimming removed 2 bases at V and 7 bases at J, with 11 bases between. CDR3 region: CASSENSQYEAFF. In DNA, the CDR3 is TGTGCCAGCAGTGAAAACAGTCAATATGAAGCTTTCTTT.

The gene calls are TRBV7-3 and TRBJ2-5; a possible D gene is TRBD2 (5 bases). The CDR3 has 13 amino acids. V shed 4 bases and J shed 4 bases, with 10 bases lying between them. Germline V gene lookup returns CDR1 SGHTA and CDR2 FQGTGA. CDR3 loop: CASSSQRRETQYF. CDR3 bases: TGTGCCAGCAGCTCGCAGCGGCGAGAGACCCAGTACTTC. The full variable domain, its missing parts supplied by reference TRBV7-3 and TRBJ2-5, is GAGVSQTPSNKVTEKGKYVELRCDPISGHTALYWYRQSLGQGPEFLIYFQGTGAADDSGLPNDRFFAVRPEGSVSTLKIQRTERGDSAVYLCASSSQRRETQYFGPGTRLLVL.

About this clone itself: The identical CDR3 is also encoded by other nucleotide sequences in the sample. The J gene is TRBJ2-7, the V gene TRBV10-3; D gene uncertain. The V end lost 4 bases, the J end lost 0 bases, and 10 bases lay between the germline ends. Germline CDR1 and CDR2: ENHRY and SYGVKD. The CDR3 length is 14 residues. The CDR3 protein is CAISVGPGSYEQYF. CDR3 nucleotides: TGTGCCATCAGTGTCGGCCCGGGCTCCTACGAGCAGTACTTC.

The CDR3 reads CASRLGSYNEQFF. The CDR3 region has the DNA TGTGCCAGTAGACTCGGCTCCTACAATGAGCAGTTCTTC. The V and J genes are TRBV6-5 and TRBJ2-1; D uncertain. The germline V gene has CDR1 MNHEY and CDR2 SVGAGI. V was cut by 9 bases and J by 0 bases, with 9 bases left in between. The CDR3 length is 13 residues.

As to this clone: The sample has other DNA sequences that encode this CDR3 too. The chain's CDR3 is CASSLGLAAYEQYF. The CDR3 coding sequence is TGTGCCAGCAGTTTGGGACTAGCGGCCTACGAGCAGTACTTC. The chain joins TRBV28 to TRBJ2-7, with 11 bases matching TRBD2. The germline V gene has CDR1 MDHEN and CDR2 SYDVKM. The CDR3 sequence is 14 residues long. The junction had 0 bases not matched to a gene; V was cut back by 3 bases and J by 2 bases.